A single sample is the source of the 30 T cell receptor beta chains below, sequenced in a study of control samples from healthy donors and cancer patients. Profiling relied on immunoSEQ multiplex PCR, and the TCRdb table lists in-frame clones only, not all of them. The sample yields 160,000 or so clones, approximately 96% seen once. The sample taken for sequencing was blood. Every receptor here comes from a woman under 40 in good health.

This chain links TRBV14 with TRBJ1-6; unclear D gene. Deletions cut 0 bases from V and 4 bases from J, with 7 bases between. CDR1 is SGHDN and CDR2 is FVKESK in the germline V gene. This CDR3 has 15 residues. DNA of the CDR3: TGTGCCAGCAGCCAAGATCCCCGATATAATTCACCCCTCCACTTT. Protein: CASSQDPRYNSPLHF.

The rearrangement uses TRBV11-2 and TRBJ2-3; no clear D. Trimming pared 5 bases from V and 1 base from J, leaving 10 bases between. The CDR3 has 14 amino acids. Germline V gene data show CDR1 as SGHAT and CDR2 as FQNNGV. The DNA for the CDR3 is TGTGCCAGCAGCCCCCAGTCGGGCACAGATACGCAGTATTTT. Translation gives CASSPQSGTDTQYF.

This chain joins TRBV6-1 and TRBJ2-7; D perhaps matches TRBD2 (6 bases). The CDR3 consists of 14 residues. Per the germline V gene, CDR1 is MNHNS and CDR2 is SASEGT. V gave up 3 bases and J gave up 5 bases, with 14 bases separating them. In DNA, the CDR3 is TGTGCCAGCAGTGATGGGGAGGTGGTTAACGAGCAGTACTTC. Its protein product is CASSDGEVVNEQYF.

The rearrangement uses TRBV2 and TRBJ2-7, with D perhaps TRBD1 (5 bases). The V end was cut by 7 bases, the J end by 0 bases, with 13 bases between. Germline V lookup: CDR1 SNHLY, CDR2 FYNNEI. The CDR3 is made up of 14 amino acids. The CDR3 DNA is TGTGCCAGCAAAAAGGAAGGGGACTCCTACGAGCAGTACTTC. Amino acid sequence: CASKKEGDSYEQYF. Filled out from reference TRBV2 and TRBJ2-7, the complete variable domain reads EPEVTQTPSHQVTQMGQEVILRCVPISNHLYFYWYRQILGQKVEFLVSFYNNEISEKSEIFDDQFSVERPDGSNFTLKIRSTKLEDSAMYFCASKKEGDSYEQYFGPGTRLTVT.

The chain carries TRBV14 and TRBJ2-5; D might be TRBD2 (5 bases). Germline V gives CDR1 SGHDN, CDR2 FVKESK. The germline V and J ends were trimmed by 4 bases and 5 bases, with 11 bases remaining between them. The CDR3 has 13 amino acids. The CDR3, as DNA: TGTGCCAGCAGCCGCTTAGGAGGCGAGACCCAGTACTTC. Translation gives CASSRLGGETQYF.

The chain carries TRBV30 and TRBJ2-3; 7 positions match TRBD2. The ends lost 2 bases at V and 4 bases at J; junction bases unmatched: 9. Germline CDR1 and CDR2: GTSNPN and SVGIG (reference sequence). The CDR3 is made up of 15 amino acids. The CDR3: CAWSWNGRRADTQYF. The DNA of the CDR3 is TGTGCCTGGAGTTGGAACGGGAGGAGGGCAGATACGCAGTATTTT.

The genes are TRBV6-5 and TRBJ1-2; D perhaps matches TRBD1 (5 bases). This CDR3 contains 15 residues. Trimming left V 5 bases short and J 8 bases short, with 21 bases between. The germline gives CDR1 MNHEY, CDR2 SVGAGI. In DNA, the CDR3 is TGTGCCAGCAGTAATACCCGAGGGACCGCGGAAGGCTACACCTTC. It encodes CASSNTRGTAEGYTF.

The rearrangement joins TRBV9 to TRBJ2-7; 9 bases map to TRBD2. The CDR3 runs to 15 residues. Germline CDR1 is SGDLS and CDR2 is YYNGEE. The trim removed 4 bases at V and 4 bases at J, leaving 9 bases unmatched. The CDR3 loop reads CASSLAGESRYEQYF. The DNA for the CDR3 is TGTGCCAGCAGCTTAGCGGGGGAATCCCGTTACGAGCAGTACTTC.

The CDR3 bases are TGTGCCAGCAGTCTCTACTTGACACAAAACACTGAAGCTTTCTTT. Translation gives CASSLYLTQNTEAFF. The chain links TRBV2 to TRBJ1-1; D gene uncertain. V was shortened by 5 bases and J by 2 bases, with 15 bases between the two germline ends. The CDR3 runs to 15 residues. Germline values: CDR1 SNHLY, CDR2 FYNNEI. Drawing the rest from reference TRBV2 and TRBJ1-1, the complete variable domain is EPEVTQTPSHQVTQMGQEVILRCVPISNHLYFYWYRQILGQKVEFLVSFYNNEISEKSEIFDDQFSVERPDGSNFTLKIRSTKLEDSAMYFCASSLYLTQNTEAFFGQGTRLTVV.

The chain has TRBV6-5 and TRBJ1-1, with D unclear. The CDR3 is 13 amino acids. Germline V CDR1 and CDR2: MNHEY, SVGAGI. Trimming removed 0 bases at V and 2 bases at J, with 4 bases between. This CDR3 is CASSYSINTEAFF. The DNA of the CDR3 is TGTGCCAGCAGTTACTCGATCAACACTGAAGCTTTCTTT.

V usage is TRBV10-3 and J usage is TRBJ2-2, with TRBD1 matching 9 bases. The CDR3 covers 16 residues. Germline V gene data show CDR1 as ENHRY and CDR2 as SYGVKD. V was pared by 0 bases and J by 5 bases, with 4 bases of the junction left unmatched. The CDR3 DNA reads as TGTGCCATCAGTGAGTCGGGGACAGGGAGGACCGGGGAGCTGTTTTTT. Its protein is CAISESGTGRTGELFF.

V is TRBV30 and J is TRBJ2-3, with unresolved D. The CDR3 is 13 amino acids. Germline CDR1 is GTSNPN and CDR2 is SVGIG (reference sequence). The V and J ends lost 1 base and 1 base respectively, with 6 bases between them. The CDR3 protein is CAWSAKGTDTQYF. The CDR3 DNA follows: TGTGCCTGGAGTGCGAAAGGCACAGATACGCAGTATTTT.

The CDR3 nucleotides read TGTGCCAGCAGTTTAGGGACTCAGCCGGCCAATGAGCAGTTCTTC. It translates to CASSLGTQPANEQFF. The rearrangement joins TRBV27 to TRBJ2-1, with D tentatively TRBD2 (6 bases). The CDR3 has 15 residues. The germline V gene has CDR1 MNHEY and CDR2 SMNVEV (reference sequence). With 2 bases removed from V and 6 bases from J, the gap between germline ends came to 14 bases.

CDR3 residues: CASSLRPNGRGEQFF. CDR3 coding DNA: TGTGCCAGCAGTTTAAGACCTAACGGTAGGGGTGAGCAGTTCTTC. V usage is TRBV27 and J usage is TRBJ2-1; D may be TRBD1 (5 bases). Germline V CDR1 and CDR2: MNHEY, SMNVEV (reference sequence). The CDR3 contains 15 residues. Trimming took off 2 bases at V and 9 bases at J, with 17 bases between the two ends.

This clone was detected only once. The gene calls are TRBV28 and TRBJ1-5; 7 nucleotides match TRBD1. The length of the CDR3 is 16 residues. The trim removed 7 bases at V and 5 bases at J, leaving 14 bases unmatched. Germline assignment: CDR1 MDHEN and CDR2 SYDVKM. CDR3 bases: TGTGCCAGCATCATAGGGGGCGGGAAGGGCTATCAGCCCCAGCATTTT. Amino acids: CASIIGGGKGYQPQHF.

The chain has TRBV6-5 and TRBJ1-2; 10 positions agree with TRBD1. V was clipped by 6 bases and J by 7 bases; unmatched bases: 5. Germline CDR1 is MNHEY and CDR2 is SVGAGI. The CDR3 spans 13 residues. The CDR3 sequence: CASRMTGGVGYTF. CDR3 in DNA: TGTGCCAGCAGGATGACAGGGGGCGTTGGCTACACCTTC.

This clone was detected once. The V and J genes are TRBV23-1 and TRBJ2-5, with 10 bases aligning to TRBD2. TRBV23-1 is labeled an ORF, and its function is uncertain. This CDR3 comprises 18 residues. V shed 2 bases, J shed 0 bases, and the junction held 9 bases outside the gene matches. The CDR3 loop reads CASSQLAGAAADQETQYF. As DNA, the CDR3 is TGCGCCAGCAGTCAACTAGCGGGGGCCGCCGCTGACCAAGAGACCCAGTACTTC.

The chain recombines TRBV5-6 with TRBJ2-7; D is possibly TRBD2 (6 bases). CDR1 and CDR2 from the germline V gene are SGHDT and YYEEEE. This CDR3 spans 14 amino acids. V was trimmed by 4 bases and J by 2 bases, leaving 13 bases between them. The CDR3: CASSGGGEAYEQYF. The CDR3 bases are TGTGCCAGCAGCGGAGGAGGGGAAGCCTACGAGCAGTACTTC.

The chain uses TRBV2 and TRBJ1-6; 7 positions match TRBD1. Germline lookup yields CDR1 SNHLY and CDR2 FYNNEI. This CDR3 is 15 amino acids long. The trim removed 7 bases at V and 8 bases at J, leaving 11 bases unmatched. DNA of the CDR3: TGTGCCAGCACCAGAACAGGGGAGGTGCATTCACCCCTCCACTTT. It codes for CASTRTGEVHSPLHF.

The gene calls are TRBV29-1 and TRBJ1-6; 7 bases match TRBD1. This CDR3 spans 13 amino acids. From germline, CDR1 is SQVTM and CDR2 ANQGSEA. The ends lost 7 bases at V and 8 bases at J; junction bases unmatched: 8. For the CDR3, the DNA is TGCAGCGCCGCTGACAGGGCGGATTCACCCCTCCACTTT. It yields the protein CSAADRADSPLHF.

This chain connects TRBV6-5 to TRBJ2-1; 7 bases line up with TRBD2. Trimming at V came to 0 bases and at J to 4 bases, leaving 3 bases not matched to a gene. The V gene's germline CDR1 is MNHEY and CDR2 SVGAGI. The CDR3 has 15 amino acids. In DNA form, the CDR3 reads TGTGCCAGCAGTTACTCAAGACTAGCTTACAATGAGCAGTTCTTC. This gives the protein CASSYSRLAYNEQFF.

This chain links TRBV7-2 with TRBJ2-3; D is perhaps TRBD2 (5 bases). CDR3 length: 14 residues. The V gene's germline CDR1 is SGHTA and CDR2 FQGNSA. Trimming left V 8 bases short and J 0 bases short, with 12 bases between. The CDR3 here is CASGRGLSTDTQYF. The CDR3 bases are TGTGCCAGCGGCCGGGGATTAAGCACAGATACGCAGTATTTT. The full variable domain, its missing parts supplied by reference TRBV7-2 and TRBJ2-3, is GAGVSQSPSNKVTEKGKDVELRCDPISGHTALYWYRQSLGQGLEFLIYFQGNSAPDKSGLPSDRFSAERTGGSVSTLTIQRTQQEDSAVYLCASGRGLSTDTQYFGPGTRLTVL.

CDR3 DNA sequence: TGTGCCAGCAGTCCACGACTAGCGGGAGCAACAGATACGCAGTATTTT. It codes for CASSPRLAGATDTQYF. This chain joins TRBV27 and TRBJ2-3; 12 bases fit TRBD2. Unmatched junction bases numbered 6, after V lost 5 bases and J lost 3 bases. CDR1 is MNHEY and CDR2 is SMNVEV in the germline V gene (reference sequence). This CDR3 is built from 16 residues.

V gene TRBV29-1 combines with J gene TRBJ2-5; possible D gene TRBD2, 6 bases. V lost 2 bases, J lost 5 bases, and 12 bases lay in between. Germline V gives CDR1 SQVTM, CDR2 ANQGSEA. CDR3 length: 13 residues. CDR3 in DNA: TGCAGCGTTGAACGCGGGGCGGGGGAGACCCAGTACTTC. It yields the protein CSVERGAGETQYF.

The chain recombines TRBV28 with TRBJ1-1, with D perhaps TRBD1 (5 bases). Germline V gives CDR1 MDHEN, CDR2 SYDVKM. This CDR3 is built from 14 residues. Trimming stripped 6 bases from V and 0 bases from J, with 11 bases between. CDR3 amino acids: CASSYQGLNTEAFF. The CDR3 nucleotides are TGTGCCAGCAGCTATCAGGGATTGAACACTGAAGCTTTCTTT.

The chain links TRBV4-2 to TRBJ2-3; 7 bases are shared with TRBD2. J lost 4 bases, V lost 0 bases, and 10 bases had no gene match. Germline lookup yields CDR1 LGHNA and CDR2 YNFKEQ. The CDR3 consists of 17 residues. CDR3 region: CASSQEAGGSGADTQYF. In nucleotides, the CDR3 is TGTGCCAGCAGCCAAGAGGCTGGCGGGAGTGGTGCAGATACGCAGTATTTT.

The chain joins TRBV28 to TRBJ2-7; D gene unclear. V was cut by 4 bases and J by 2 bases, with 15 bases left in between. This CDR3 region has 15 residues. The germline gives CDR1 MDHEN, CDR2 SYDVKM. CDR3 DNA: TGTGCCAGCAGTTCCCACTACTATGGGGCCTACGAGCAGTACTTC. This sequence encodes CASSSHYYGAYEQYF.

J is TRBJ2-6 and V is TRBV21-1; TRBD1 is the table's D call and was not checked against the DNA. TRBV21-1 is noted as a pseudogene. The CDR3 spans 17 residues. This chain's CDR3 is CASSKGAGGSGANVLTF. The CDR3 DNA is TGTGCCAGCAGCAAAGGAGCAGGGGGTTCCGGGGCCAACGTCCTGACTTTC.

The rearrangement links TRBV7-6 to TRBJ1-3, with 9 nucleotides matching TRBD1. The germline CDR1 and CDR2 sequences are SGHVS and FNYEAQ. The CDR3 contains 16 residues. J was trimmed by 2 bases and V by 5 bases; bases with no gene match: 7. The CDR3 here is CASSPKTGGTGNTIYF. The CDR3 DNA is TGTGCCAGCAGCCCAAAGACAGGGGGTACTGGAAACACCATATATTTT.

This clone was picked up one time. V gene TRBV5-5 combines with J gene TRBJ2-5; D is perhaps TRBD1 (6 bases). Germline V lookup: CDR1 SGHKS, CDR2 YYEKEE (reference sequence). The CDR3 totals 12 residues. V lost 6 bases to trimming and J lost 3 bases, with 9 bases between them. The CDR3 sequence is CASNRAKETQYF. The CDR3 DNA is TGTGCCAGCAACAGGGCCAAAGAGACCCAGTACTTC.